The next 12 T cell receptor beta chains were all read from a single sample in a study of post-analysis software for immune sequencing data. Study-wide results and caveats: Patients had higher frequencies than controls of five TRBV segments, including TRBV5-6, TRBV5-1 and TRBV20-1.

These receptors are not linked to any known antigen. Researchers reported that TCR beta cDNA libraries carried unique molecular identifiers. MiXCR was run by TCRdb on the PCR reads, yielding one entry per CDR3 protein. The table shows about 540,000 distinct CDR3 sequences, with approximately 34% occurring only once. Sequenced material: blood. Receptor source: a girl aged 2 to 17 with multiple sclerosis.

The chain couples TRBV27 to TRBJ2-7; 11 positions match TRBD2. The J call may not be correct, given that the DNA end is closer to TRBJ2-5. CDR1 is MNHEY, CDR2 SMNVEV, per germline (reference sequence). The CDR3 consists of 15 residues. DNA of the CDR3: TGTGCCAGCAGTCCAATAGCGGGGGGGGAAGAGACCCAGTACTTC. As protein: CASSPIAGGEETQYF.

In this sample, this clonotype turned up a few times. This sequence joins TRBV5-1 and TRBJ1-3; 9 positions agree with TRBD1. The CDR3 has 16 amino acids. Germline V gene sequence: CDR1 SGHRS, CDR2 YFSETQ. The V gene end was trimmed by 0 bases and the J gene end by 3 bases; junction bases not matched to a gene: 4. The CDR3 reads CASSLDRTGVGNTIYF. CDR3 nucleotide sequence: TGCGCCAGCAGCTTGGACCGGACAGGGGTTGGAAACACCATATATTTT. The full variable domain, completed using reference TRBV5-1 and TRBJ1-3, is KAGVTQTPRYLIKTRGQQVTLSCSPISGHRSVSWYQQTPGQGLQFLFEYFSETQRNKGNFPGRFSGRQFSNSRSEMNVSTLELGDSALYLCASSLDRTGVGNTIYFGEGSWLTVV.

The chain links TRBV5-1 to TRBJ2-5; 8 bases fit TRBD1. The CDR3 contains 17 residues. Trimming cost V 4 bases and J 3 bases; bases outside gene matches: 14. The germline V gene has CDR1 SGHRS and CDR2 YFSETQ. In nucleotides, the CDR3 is TGCGCCAGCAGCCCAAAATTCCCGGGACAGGCGAAAGAGACCCAGTACTTC. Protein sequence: CASSPKFPGQAKETQYF.

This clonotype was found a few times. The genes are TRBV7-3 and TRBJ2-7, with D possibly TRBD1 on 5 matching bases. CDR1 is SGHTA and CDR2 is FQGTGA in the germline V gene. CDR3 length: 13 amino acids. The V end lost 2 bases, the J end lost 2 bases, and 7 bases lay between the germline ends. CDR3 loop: CASSLGAPYEQYF. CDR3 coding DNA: TGTGCCAGCAGCTTAGGGGCACCCTACGAGCAGTACTTC.

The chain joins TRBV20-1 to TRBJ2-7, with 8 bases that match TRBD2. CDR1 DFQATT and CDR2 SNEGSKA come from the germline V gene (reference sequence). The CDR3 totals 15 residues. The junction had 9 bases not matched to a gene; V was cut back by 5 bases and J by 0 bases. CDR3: CSAPRGLAGSYEQYF. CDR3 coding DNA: TGCAGTGCTCCACGGGGGCTAGCGGGCTCCTACGAGCAGTACTTC.

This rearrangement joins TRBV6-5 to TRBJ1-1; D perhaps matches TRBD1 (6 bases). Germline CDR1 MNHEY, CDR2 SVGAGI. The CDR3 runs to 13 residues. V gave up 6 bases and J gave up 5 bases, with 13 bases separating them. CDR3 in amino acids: CASSQGRATEAFF. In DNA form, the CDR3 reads TGTGCCAGCAGCCAGGGGCGTGCGACTGAAGCTTTCTTT.

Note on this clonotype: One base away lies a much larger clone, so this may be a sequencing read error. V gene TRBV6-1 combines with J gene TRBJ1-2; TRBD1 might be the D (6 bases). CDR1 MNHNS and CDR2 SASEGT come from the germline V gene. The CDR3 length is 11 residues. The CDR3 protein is CTSSRGFGYTF. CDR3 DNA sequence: TGTACCAGCAGTAGGGGGTTCGGCTACACCTTC.

The CDR3 loop is CASSSGGEDEQYF. As DNA, the CDR3 is TGTGCCAGCAGCTCAGGGGGGGAGGACGAGCAGTACTTC. The chain links TRBV7-9 to TRBJ2-7; D may match TRBD1 or TRBD2 (7 bases each). Germline CDR1 and CDR2: SEHNR and FQNEAQ (reference sequence). The CDR3 has 13 amino acids. The germline V and J ends were trimmed by 4 bases and 5 bases, with 12 bases remaining between them.

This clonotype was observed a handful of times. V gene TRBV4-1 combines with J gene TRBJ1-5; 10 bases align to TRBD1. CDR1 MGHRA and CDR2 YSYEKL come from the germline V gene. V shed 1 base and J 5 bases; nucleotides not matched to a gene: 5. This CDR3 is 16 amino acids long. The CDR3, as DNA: TGCGCCAGCAGCCAAGTGGGGACAGGGGCCCATCAGCCCCAGCATTTT. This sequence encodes CASSQVGTGAHQPQHF.

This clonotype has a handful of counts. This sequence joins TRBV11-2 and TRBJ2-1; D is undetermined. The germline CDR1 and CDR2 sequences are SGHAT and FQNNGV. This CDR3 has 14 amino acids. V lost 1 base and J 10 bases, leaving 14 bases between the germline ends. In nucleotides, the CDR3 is TGTGCCAGCAGCTTAGTGCGGTGGCAACGAGAGCAGTTCTTC. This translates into CASSLVRWQREQFF.

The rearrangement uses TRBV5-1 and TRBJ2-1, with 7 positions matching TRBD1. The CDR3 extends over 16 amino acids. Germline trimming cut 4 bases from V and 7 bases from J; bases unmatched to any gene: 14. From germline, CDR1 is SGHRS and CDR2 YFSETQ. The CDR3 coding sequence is TGCGCCAGCAGCAGGCTGGGGACAGAGAAGGGGAATGAGCAGTTCTTC. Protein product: CASSRLGTEKGNEQFF.

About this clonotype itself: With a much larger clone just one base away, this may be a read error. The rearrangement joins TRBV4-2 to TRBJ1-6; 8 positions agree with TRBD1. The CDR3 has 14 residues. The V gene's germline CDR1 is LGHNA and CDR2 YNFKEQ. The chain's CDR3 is CASSRDRGNSPPHF. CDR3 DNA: TGTGCCAGCAGTCGCGACAGGGGTAATTCACCCCCCCACTTT.